This T cell receptor (beta chain) was captured in a study of shared clonotypes between healthy human individuals. Study results and caveats: Clonotype sharing among donors, it was expected, would be affected by sequencing depth. Estimated richness was generally greater in naive than memory subsets.

A note on this clone: Its matching antigen is unknown.

The donors were all Caucasian adults (living in Nashville, Tennessee). Subsets obtained from CD4+ cells comprised CD45RA+ naive and CD45RA-negative memory cells. The V gene lost 0 bases and the J gene lost 1 base, with 11 bases spanning the gap. The germline CDR1 and CDR2 sequences are SGHRS and YFSETQ. The CDR3 is 16 amino acids. Assay used: immunoSEQ multiplex PCR; TCRdb lists only in-frame clones, some missing. The repertoire holds more than 1.2 million clones, with approximately 98.5% as singletons. This chain links TRBV5-1 with TRBJ2-1, with a possible D match to TRBD2 (5 bases). Sample: naive CD4+ T cells sorted from blood. As to subset: CD45RA+ positively selected. The clonotype comes from a young man in good health. DNA for the CDR3: TGCGCCAGCAGCTTGGGACTACCGCTATCCTACAATGAGCAGTTCTTC. It codes for CASSLGLPLSYNEQFF.